Below, 27 T cell receptor beta chains from the same sample are listed, as sequenced in a study of blood T cells in healthy people across ages. Alongside a J-beta primer mix, a sample-barcoded 5' primer served in a second PCR lasting about 7 to 11 cycles. Using its own MiXCR run on the 5' RACE reads, TCRdb lists one record per CDR3 protein. The sample has 250,000 to 300,000 distinct CDR3 sequences, 25% to 30% seen once. The sample comprised blood. The receptors shown here come from a woman between 70 and 85 years old in good health.

This clonotype occurred once. The V gene is TRBV20-1, the J gene TRBJ2-5; D not resolved. This CDR3 comprises 15 residues. Trimming left V 0 bases short and J 2 bases short, with 13 bases between. Germline-derived CDR1 and CDR2 are DFQATT and SNEGSKA (reference sequence). The CDR3 is CSARDGMRLQETQYF. The DNA for the CDR3 is TGCAGTGCTAGAGATGGCATGAGATTACAAGAGACCCAGTACTTC.

This clonotype was seen at least ten times. The rearrangement uses TRBV6-2 or TRBV6-3 and TRBJ2-5; D gene unclear. Germline CDR1 and CDR2: MNHEY and SVGEGT. The CDR3 has 12 amino acids. Trimming stripped 6 bases from V and 3 bases from J, with 8 bases between. The CDR3 DNA sequence: TGTGCCAGCAGGGACCCCAAAGAGACCCAGTACTTC. Protein product: CASRDPKETQYF.

This clonotype was seen at least ten times. The chain employs TRBV7-9 and TRBJ2-7; 9 positions agree with TRBD2. Germline lookup yields CDR1 SEHNR and CDR2 FQNEAQ (reference sequence). The CDR3 runs 14 residues. V gave up 4 bases and J gave up 6 bases; unmatched junction bases: 7. The CDR3 reads CASSSRAGGLEQYF. The CDR3 nucleotides read TGTGCCAGCAGCTCCCGAGCGGGAGGCCTCGAGCAGTACTTC.

In its sample, this clonotype was seen a few times. This chain connects TRBV7-3 to TRBJ2-7; TRBD2 might be the D (5 bases). The J call is in doubt because the DNA end fits TRBJ2-1 better. Germline lookup yields CDR1 SGHTA and CDR2 FQGTGA. CDR3 size: 15 residues. The CDR3 protein is CASSFGAEDYNEQFF. The CDR3 bases are TGTGCCAGCAGCTTTGGAGCGGAGGATTACAATGAGCAGTTCTTC.

The gene calls are TRBV9 and TRBJ1-4; the D gene is possibly TRBD1 (6 bases). Germline V lookup: CDR1 SGDLS, CDR2 YYNGEE. The CDR3 runs to 13 residues. Trimming removed 0 bases from V and 8 bases from J, with 8 bases in between. Written as DNA, the CDR3 is TGTGCCAGCAGCGTAGAAACAGGGGAAAAACTGTTTTTT. Protein product: CASSVETGEKLFF.

This clonotype has more than one count but fewer than ten. The CDR3 is CASSLSAQETQYF. In nucleotides, the CDR3 is TGTGCCAGCAGCTTAAGCGCGCAAGAGACCCAGTACTTC. The rearrangement uses TRBV7-2 and TRBJ2-5; D gene uncertain. In germline, CDR1 is SGHTA, CDR2 FQGNSA. The V and J ends lost 2 bases and 2 bases respectively, with 6 bases between them. The CDR3 length is 13 residues.

The chain has TRBV15 and TRBJ1-2, with 7 bases matching TRBD1. The CDR3 is 16 amino acids. The ends lost 5 bases at V and 6 bases at J; junction bases unmatched: 15. CDR1 and CDR2 from the germline V gene are LNHNV and YYDKDF (reference sequence). The CDR3 loop reads CATSESRTGISHGYTF. The CDR3 region has the DNA TGTGCCACCAGCGAATCCCGGACAGGAATTTCCCATGGCTACACCTTC.

J is TRBJ2-5 and V is TRBV11-2; 7 bases map to TRBD2. There are 16 residues in the CDR3. From germline, CDR1 is SGHAT and CDR2 FQNNGV. The V gene end was trimmed by 2 bases and the J gene end by 5 bases; junction bases not matched to a gene: 11. For the CDR3, the DNA is TGTGCCAGCAGCTTAACGGGGGGATCCGCGACGGAGACCCAGTACTTC. This codes for CASSLTGGSATETQYF.

This clonotype was detected a few times. The rearrangement links TRBV5-6 to TRBJ2-5, with 11 bases aligning to TRBD1. This CDR3 contains 17 residues. CDR1 and CDR2 (germline): SGHDT, YYEEEE. V dropped 2 bases and J dropped 5; count of bases not matched to a gene: 11. CDR3 amino acids: CASSFWTGGAIFETQYF. The CDR3 coding sequence is TGTGCCAGCAGCTTTTGGACAGGGGGCGCAATTTTTGAGACCCAGTACTTC.

The table lists this clonotype with a few counts. The rearrangement links TRBV29-1 to TRBJ2-2; D gene unclear. The germline gives CDR1 SQVTM, CDR2 ANQGSEA. The germline V and J ends were trimmed by 4 bases and 2 bases, with 11 bases remaining between them. The CDR3 runs to 14 residues. This CDR3 is CSVVLGLNTGELFF. In nucleotides, the CDR3 is TGCAGCGTTGTTCTGGGGTTAAACACCGGGGAGCTGTTTTTT.

The rearrangement joins TRBV20-1 to TRBJ2-1; no reliable D call. The J call may be mistaken, given a closer DNA end match to TRBJ2-5. Germline CDR1 reads DFQATT; CDR2 reads SNEGSKA (reference sequence). The CDR3 contains 13 residues. CDR3 region: CSARRSPQETQYF. The CDR3, as DNA: TGCAGTGCAAGACGTAGTCCACAAGAGACCCAGTACTTC.

This clonotype appeared many times. The V call is TRBV28, the J call TRBJ2-7, with TRBD2 matching 11 bases. V trimming: 1 base; J trimming: 7 bases; junction bases outside the gene matches: 6. CDR1 is MDHEN and CDR2 is SYDVKM in the germline V gene. There are 15 residues in the CDR3. The CDR3 sequence is CASSLSLAGAGEQYF. The CDR3 DNA reads as TGTGCCAGCAGTTTATCACTAGCGGGAGCGGGAGAGCAGTACTTC. Variable domain in full (rest from reference TRBV28 and TRBJ2-7): DVKVTQSSRYLVKRTGEKVFLECVQDMDHENMFWYRQDPGLGLRLIYFSYDVKMKEKGDIPEGYSVSREKKERFSLILESASTNQTSMYLCASSLSLAGAGEQYFGPGTRLTVT.

This clonotype has only a few counts. The chain joins TRBV4-1 to TRBJ1-1; D not resolved. The CDR3 is 17 residues long. Germline V gene lookup returns CDR1 MGHRA and CDR2 YSYEKL. V was shortened by 4 bases and J by 1 base, with 19 bases between the two germline ends. Here the CDR3 DNA reads TGCGCCAGCAGCCCCGGAGGGAGGCGGCATGGGAACACTGAAGCTTTCTTT. Amino acids: CASSPGGRRHGNTEAFF.

This rearrangement joins TRBV3-1 to TRBJ1-5; maybe TRBD1 (6 bases). Germline loops: CDR1 LGHDT, CDR2 YNNKEL (reference sequence). This CDR3 comprises 14 residues. V was cut by 2 bases and J by 7 bases, with 12 bases left in between. The CDR3 DNA follows: TGTGCCAGCAGCCAACCAGGGGACGGGCAGCCCCAGCATTTT. It codes for CASSQPGDGQPQHF.

This clonotype appeared many times. The chain employs TRBV4-3 and TRBJ2-1; 9 positions agree with TRBD2. Germline V CDR1 and CDR2: LGHNA, YSLEER. This CDR3 is built from 19 residues. J was trimmed by 7 bases and V by 2 bases; bases with no gene match: 18. This CDR3 reads CASSQKPRTSVTNRNEQFF. The DNA of the CDR3 is TGCGCCAGCAGCCAAAAACCGAGGACTAGCGTAACGAATAGGAATGAGCAGTTCTTC.

The chain employs TRBV4-3 and TRBJ2-5; tentative D call: TRBD2 (5 bases). The end of the DNA aligns better with TRBJ2-7, so the J call may be wrong. Germline values: CDR1 LGHNA, CDR2 YSLEER. The CDR3 is 15 residues long. CDR3 sequence (DNA): TGCGCCAGCAGCCAGAGGACTTCGTCCCCTCTCGAGCAGTACTTC. Protein sequence: CASSQRTSSPLEQYF.

This clonotype has a handful of counts. V gene TRBV2 combines with J gene TRBJ1-5; 8 bases map to TRBD1. This CDR3 is 14 amino acids long. Germline assignment: CDR1 SNHLY and CDR2 FYNNEI. Germline trimming cut 4 bases from V and 5 bases from J; bases unmatched to any gene: 4. The CDR3 nucleotides read TGTGCCAGCAGTGCGCTGGACAGGGATCAGCCCCAGCATTTT. This encodes CASSALDRDQPQHF.

This clonotype was seen only a few times. The J gene is TRBJ2-5, the V gene TRBV20-1; D not resolved. Germline V gene sequence: CDR1 DFQATT, CDR2 SNEGSKA (reference sequence). Deletions cut 0 bases from V and 1 base from J, with 6 bases between. The CDR3 has 13 residues. This chain's CDR3 is CSARERRQETQYF. The CDR3 DNA reads TGCAGTGCTAGAGAGCGGCGCCAAGAGACCCAGTACTTC.

The V call is TRBV6-1, the J call TRBJ2-5; D uncertain. Trimming left V 6 bases short and J 5 bases short, with 7 bases between. Germline values: CDR1 MNHNS, CDR2 SASEGT. This CDR3 is 11 amino acids long. The CDR3 DNA reads TGTGCCAGCAGAGGGTGGGAGACCCAGTACTTC. This translates into CASRGWETQYF.

This clonotype was observed a handful of times. V usage is TRBV20-1 and J usage is TRBJ1-5; TRBD1 agrees at 8 bases. J was trimmed by 2 bases and V by 4 bases; bases with no gene match: 13. The CDR3 covers 17 residues. Per germline, CDR1 DFQATT and CDR2 SNEGSKA (reference sequence). CDR3 amino acids: CSAKDRVSGYGNQPQHF. As DNA, the CDR3 is TGCAGTGCTAAGGACAGGGTGTCTGGGTATGGCAATCAGCCCCAGCATTTT.

The chain couples TRBV5-1 to TRBJ2-1; D is possibly TRBD2 (6 bases). TRBJ2-7 matches the DNA end more closely, so the J call is doubtful. Germline assignment: CDR1 SGHRS and CDR2 YFSETQ. The length of the CDR3 is 13 residues. The CDR3 sequence: CASLCGVSYEQYF. In nucleotides, the CDR3 is TGCGCCAGCCTCTGCGGGGTCTCCTACGAGCAGTACTTC.

At least ten counts were recorded for this clonotype. The chain uses TRBV28 and TRBJ2-1; TRBD2 is a possible D gene (5 bases). The CDR3 loop spans 14 amino acids. The V end lost 4 bases, the J end lost 1 base, and 8 bases lay between the germline ends. Germline CDR1 is MDHEN and CDR2 is SYDVKM. The CDR3 nucleotides are TGTGCCAGCAGTTCCCCGGGATCCTACAATGAGCAGTTCTTC. Protein product: CASSSPGSYNEQFF.

This chain joins TRBV29-1 and TRBJ2-1; D uncertain. Germline-derived CDR1 and CDR2 are SQVTM and ANQGSEA. CDR3 length: 13 residues. The V gene lost 4 bases and the J gene lost 1 base, with 8 bases spanning the gap. CDR3: CSVVPYSYNEQFF. For the CDR3, the DNA is TGCAGCGTTGTACCCTATTCCTACAATGAGCAGTTCTTC.

The chain combines TRBV11-2 with TRBJ1-2; D call uncertain. Germline V CDR1 and CDR2: SGHAT, FQNNGV. The CDR3 is made up of 15 amino acids. Trimming removed 5 bases from V and 5 bases from J, with 18 bases in between. The CDR3 DNA is TGTGCCAGCAGCCAGGCCCCCGGACGGAATTATGGCTACACCTTC. Amino acid sequence: CASSQAPGRNYGYTF.

The chain uses TRBV28 and TRBJ2-7; the match to TRBD1 covers 7 bases. CDR3 length equals 12 residues. The germline V gene encodes CDR1 MDHEN and CDR2 SYDVKM. V was pared by 6 bases and J by 6 bases, with 5 bases of the junction left unmatched. The CDR3 is CASSSTGVEQYF. The CDR3 nucleotides read TGTGCCAGCAGCAGCACAGGGGTCGAGCAGTACTTC.

This clonotype has more than one count but fewer than ten. The chain joins TRBV5-1 to TRBJ2-7; the D is unclear. This CDR3 is 12 amino acids long. The V gene's germline CDR1 is SGHRS and CDR2 YFSETQ. V was shortened by 7 bases and J by 5 bases, with 13 bases between the two germline ends. This CDR3 reads CASRMTSNEQYF. The CDR3 region has the DNA TGCGCCAGCCGTATGACAAGCAACGAGCAGTACTTC.

The rearrangement uses TRBV5-1 and TRBJ2-1; the match to TRBD1 covers 9 bases. This CDR3 is 16 amino acids long. CDR1 is SGHRS and CDR2 is YFSETQ in the germline V gene. J was trimmed by 5 bases and V by 3 bases; bases with no gene match: 9. The CDR3, as DNA: TGCGCCAGCAGCTCGGAAGGGACAGGGCGGAACAATGAGCAGTTCTTC. This sequence encodes CASSSEGTGRNNEQFF. Complete variable domain (other parts from reference TRBV5-1 and TRBJ2-1): KAGVTQTPRYLIKTRGQQVTLSCSPISGHRSVSWYQQTPGQGLQFLFEYFSETQRNKGNFPGRFSGRQFSNSRSEMNVSTLELGDSALYLCASSSEGTGRNNEQFFGPGTRLTVL.